A single sample is the source of the 12 T cell receptor beta chains below, sequenced in a study of blood T cell repertoires in COVID-19. Libraries were prepared by immunoSEQ multiplex PCR; TCRdb keeps only in-frame clonotypes and omits some of them. The repertoire holds about 98,000 clones, with more than 65% as singletons. The material sequenced was peripheral blood. All receptors come from an elderly woman with acute or convalescent COVID-19.

This clone was counted only a few times. The chain employs TRBV27 and TRBJ1-1; D is perhaps TRBD1 (6 bases). CDR1 and CDR2 (germline): MNHEY, SMNVEV (reference sequence). This CDR3 has 13 residues. The V gene lost 9 bases and the J gene lost 5 bases, with 16 bases spanning the gap. CDR3 coding DNA: TGTGCCAGTCGACCTCAGGGGTATACTGAAGCTTTCTTT. Protein product: CASRPQGYTEAFF.

V is TRBV5-1 and J is TRBJ1-1; D not certain. This CDR3 spans 13 amino acids. V was trimmed by 0 bases and J by 3 bases, leaving 6 bases between them. The germline CDR1 and CDR2 sequences are SGHRS and YFSETQ. The CDR3 DNA reads TGCGCCAGCAGCTTGGTGCCAGACACTGAAGCTTTCTTT. Translation gives CASSLVPDTEAFF.

This chain uses TRBV27 with TRBJ1-1; TRBD1 aligns across 10 bases. The CDR3 spans 14 residues. Germline V lookup: CDR1 MNHEY, CDR2 SMNVEV (reference sequence). The V and J ends lost 5 bases and 6 bases, in that order; junction bases with no gene match: 6. CDR3: CASSRDRGFAEAFF. The CDR3 DNA is TGTGCCAGCAGTCGGGACAGGGGTTTCGCTGAAGCTTTCTTT.

As regards this clone: Other DNA variants within this sample encode the same CDR3. This sequence joins TRBV4-2 and TRBJ1-2; maybe TRBD1 (6 bases). This CDR3 is 13 amino acids long. Trimming pared 0 bases from V and 8 bases from J, leaving 10 bases between. Germline CDR1 reads LGHNA; CDR2 reads YNFKEQ. CDR3 amino acids: CASSQDGGGGYTF. DNA for the CDR3: TGTGCCAGCAGCCAAGATGGGGGGGGCGGCTACACCTTC.

V is TRBV5-1 and J is TRBJ1-2, with a possible D match to TRBD1 (6 bases). There are 12 residues in the CDR3. The germline V and J ends were trimmed by 4 bases and 8 bases, with 12 bases remaining between them. Germline CDR1 and CDR2: SGHRS and YFSETQ. The CDR3 spells CASSTNDRGYTF. DNA for the CDR3: TGCGCCAGCAGCACCAACGACAGGGGCTACACCTTC.

The CDR3 is CASSPRDSPPYTEAFF. In nucleotides, the CDR3 is TGTGCCAGCAGCCCGCGGGACAGCCCACCGTACACTGAAGCTTTCTTT. The V call is TRBV3-1 (or the pseudogene TRBV3-2), the J call TRBJ1-1; 7 nucleotides line up with TRBD1. Germline V gene lookup returns CDR1 LGHDT and CDR2 YNNKEL (reference sequence). This CDR3 comprises 16 residues. The J segment lost 3 bases and the V segment lost 4 bases, leaving 11 bases of the junction unmatched.

V is TRBV28 and J is TRBJ2-7, with 8 bases fitting TRBD1. This CDR3 region has 16 residues. Germline V gene sequence: CDR1 MDHEN, CDR2 SYDVKM. Germline trimming cut 5 bases from V and 1 base from J; bases unmatched to any gene: 10. The DNA for the CDR3 is TGTGCCAGCAGTATACGAACCGGGACAGGTTCCTACGAGCAGTACGTC. Its protein product is CASSIRTGTGSYEQYV.

The chain has TRBV2 and TRBJ2-5; TRBD2 is a possible D gene (5 bases). Germline V gene lookup returns CDR1 SNHLY and CDR2 FYNNEI. This CDR3 region has 12 residues. V was clipped by 6 bases and J by 0 bases, with 5 bases between them. The CDR3 coding sequence is TGTGCCAGCAGGCGGGACCAAGAGACCCAGTACTTC. This translates into CASRRDQETQYF.

This clone has just a few counts. V usage is TRBV7-2 and J usage is TRBJ1-1, with 7 bases identical to TRBD1. CDR3 length: 12 amino acids. J was trimmed by 7 bases and V by 5 bases; bases with no gene match: 4. Germline values: CDR1 SGHTA, CDR2 FQGNSA. The CDR3 coding sequence is TGTGCCAGCAGCACCCAGGGGGGTGAAGCTTTCTTT. Encoded protein: CASSTQGGEAFF.

The CDR3 loop reads CASSQKTGGAATQYF. CDR3 DNA sequence: TGTGCCAGCAGCCAAAAAACGGGGGGGGCTGCTACGCAGTACTTC. This chain uses TRBV3-1 (or the pseudogene TRBV3-2) with TRBJ2-7; TRBD2 matches at 8 bases. The CDR3 contains 15 residues. V shed 2 bases, J shed 9 bases, and the junction held 12 bases outside the gene matches. In germline, CDR1 is LGHDT, CDR2 YNNKEL (reference sequence).

The genes are TRBV3-1 (or the pseudogene TRBV3-2) and TRBJ2-2; tentative D call: TRBD2 (5 bases). V lost 0 bases to trimming and J lost 6 bases, with 11 bases between them. This CDR3 comprises 15 residues. The germline V gene encodes CDR1 LGHDT and CDR2 YNNKEL (reference sequence). CDR3 protein: CASSQDDYRSGELFF. CDR3 in DNA: TGTGCCAGCAGCCAAGATGACTACCGGTCCGGGGAGCTGTTTTTT.

The chain couples TRBV5-6 to TRBJ1-1, with TRBD1 identical over 10 bases. This CDR3 contains 14 residues. V dropped 3 bases and J dropped 8; count of bases not matched to a gene: 7. CDR1 is SGHDT and CDR2 is YYEEEE in the germline V gene. CDR3 in amino acids: CASSYRDRGSEAFF. CDR3 DNA sequence: TGTGCCAGCAGCTACCGGGACAGGGGTTCGGAAGCTTTCTTT.